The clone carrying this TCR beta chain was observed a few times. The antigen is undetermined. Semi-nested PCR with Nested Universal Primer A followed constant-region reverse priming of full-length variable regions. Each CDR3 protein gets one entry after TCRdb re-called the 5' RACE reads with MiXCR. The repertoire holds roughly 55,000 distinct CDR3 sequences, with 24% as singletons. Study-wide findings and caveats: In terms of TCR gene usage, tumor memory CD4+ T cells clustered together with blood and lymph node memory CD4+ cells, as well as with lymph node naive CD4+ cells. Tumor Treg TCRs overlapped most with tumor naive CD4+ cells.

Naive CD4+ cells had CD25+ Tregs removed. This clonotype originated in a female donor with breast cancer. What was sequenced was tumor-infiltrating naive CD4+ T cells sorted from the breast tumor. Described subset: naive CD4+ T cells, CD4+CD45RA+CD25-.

The CDR3 DNA follows: TGTGCCAGCAGCTCCTGGACGGATACAGGGCCCCAGCATTTT. This translates into CASSSWTDTGPQHF. The rearrangement uses TRBV7-2 and TRBJ1-5, with D perhaps TRBD1 (5 bases). Germline lookup yields CDR1 SGHTA and CDR2 FQGNSA. V was cut by 4 bases and J by 9 bases, with 16 bases left in between. The CDR3 consists of 14 residues.